This TCR beta chain was sequenced during a study of blood T cell repertoires in COVID-19. Study background: Material from acute and convalescent COVID-19 was sourced from the United States, Italy and Spain. T cells, B-cell-depleted T cells, or PBMCs provided the cDNA or gDNA that served as material.

Some clones are missing from TCRdb's copy, which holds only in-frame ones; the method was immunoSEQ multiplex PCR. Of approximately 350,000 clones in the sample, roughly nine tenths are singletons; the top ten hold around 3%. Patients in Seattle were enrolled during active infection, then followed longitudinally. The sequence derives from a woman under 40 with COVID-19, enrolled during active disease. Specimen: peripheral blood.

CDR3 in DNA: TGTGCCAGCATCCCCGCCGGGACAGCGACCTACGAGCAGTACTTC. It translates to CASIPAGTATYEQYF. The chain carries TRBV6-5 and TRBJ2-7; 7 nucleotides align to TRBD1. Germline V gene sequence: CDR1 MNHEY, CDR2 SVGAGI. Unmatched junction bases numbered 11, after V lost 7 bases and J lost 2 bases. The CDR3 spans 15 residues.